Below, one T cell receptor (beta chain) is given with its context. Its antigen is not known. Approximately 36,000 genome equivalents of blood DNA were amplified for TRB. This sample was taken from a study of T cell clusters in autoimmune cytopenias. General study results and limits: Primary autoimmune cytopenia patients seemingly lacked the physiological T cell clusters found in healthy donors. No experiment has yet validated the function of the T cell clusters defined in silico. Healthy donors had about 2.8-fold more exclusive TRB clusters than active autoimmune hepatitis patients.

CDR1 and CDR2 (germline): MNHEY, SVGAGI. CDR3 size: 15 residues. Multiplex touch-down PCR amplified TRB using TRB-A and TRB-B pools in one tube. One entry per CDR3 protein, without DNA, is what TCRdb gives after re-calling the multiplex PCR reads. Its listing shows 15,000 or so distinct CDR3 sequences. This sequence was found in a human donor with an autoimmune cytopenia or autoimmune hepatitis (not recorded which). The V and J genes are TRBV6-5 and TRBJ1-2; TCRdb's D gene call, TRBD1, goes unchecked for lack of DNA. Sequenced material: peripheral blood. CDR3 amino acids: CASSYPGQGFSGYTF.